One and the same sample provided the 24 T cell receptor beta chains below, sequenced in a study of cytomegalovirus exposure and HLA in healthy donors. Both 60 Vbeta primers and 13 Jbeta primers went into the PCR. The protocol was immunoSEQ multiplex PCR, while the TCRdb copy is restricted to in-frame clones and leaves out a portion. Of about 200,000 clones listed, roughly four fifths are singletons. The sample was PBMCs. The receptors were gathered from a man aged 25-45 years in good health and CMV-seronegative.

The DNA of the CDR3 is TGTGCCAGCAGCTTAGGGCGGACAGGGGGCTATTACGAGCAGTACTTC. This sequence encodes CASSLGRTGGYYEQYF. The J gene is TRBJ2-7, the V gene TRBV7-9, with 11 bases identical to TRBD1. There are 16 residues in the CDR3. Germline V lookup: CDR1 SEHNR, CDR2 FQNEAQ (reference sequence). Trimming at V came to 1 base and at J to 4 bases, leaving 6 bases not matched to a gene.

The chain uses TRBV18 and TRBJ1-2; TRBD1 matches at 10 bases. CDR3 length equals 20 residues. Trimming took 5 bases from V and 5 from J; bases not matched to a gene: 23. The germline V gene encodes CDR1 KGHSH and CDR2 LQKENI. This CDR3 is CASSSTLAGTGVGVEYGYTF. The CDR3 DNA follows: TGTGCCAGCTCATCAACACTTGCCGGGACAGGGGTTGGGGTCGAGTATGGCTACACCTTC.

The chain joins TRBV28 to TRBJ1-5; D call uncertain. CDR1 is MDHEN and CDR2 is SYDVKM in the germline V gene. The V end was cut by 6 bases, the J end by 7 bases, with 22 bases between. There are 16 residues in the CDR3. For the CDR3, the DNA is TGTGCCAGCAGCTCCCGGAGTACTTCCAGAGGACAGCCCCAGCATTTT. It codes for CASSSRSTSRGQPQHF.

This clone was seen a handful of times. This rearrangement joins TRBV6-6 to TRBJ2-5, with D unclear. The CDR3 contains 15 residues. Trimming shortened V by 5 bases and J by 4 bases, and 17 bases separated the two germline ends. From germline, CDR1 is MNHNY and CDR2 SVGAGI (reference sequence). The CDR3 nucleotides are TGTGCCAGCAGTGACAAAGCTGGGCCGTTAGAGACCCAGTACTTC. Amino acid sequence: CASSDKAGPLETQYF.

V and J are TRBV25-1 and TRBJ2-6, with D maybe TRBD2 (7 bases). This CDR3 has 15 amino acids. Per the germline V gene, CDR1 is MGHDK and CDR2 is SYGVNS. V gave up 6 bases and J gave up 0 bases, with 9 bases separating them. The chain's CDR3 is CASRGGGSGANVLTF. The CDR3 DNA reads as TGTGCCAGCAGAGGGGGGGGCTCTGGGGCCAACGTCCTGACTTTC.

The chain employs TRBV6-5 and TRBJ1-2; 9 nucleotides align to TRBD1. J was trimmed by 5 bases and V by 4 bases; bases with no gene match: 11. The CDR3 sequence is 16 residues long. Germline V gene data show CDR1 as MNHEY and CDR2 as SVGAGI. This CDR3 reads CASSFRRDRATYGYTF. CDR3 coding DNA: TGTGCCAGCAGTTTCCGTCGGGACAGGGCTACGTATGGCTACACCTTC.

The chain couples TRBV7-9 to TRBJ2-1; TRBD2 aligns across 7 bases. Germline-derived CDR1 and CDR2 are SEHNR and FQNEAQ (reference sequence). The CDR3 covers 13 residues. After removal of 1 base from V and 8 bases from J, the junction contained 2 bases not matched to a gene. CDR3 DNA: TGTGCCAGCAGCTTAGTGGGAGGGGATGAGCAGTTCTTC. Translating it yields CASSLVGGDEQFF.

V usage is TRBV5-5 and J usage is TRBJ2-5, with 10 bases matching TRBD2. The trim removed 4 bases at V and 3 bases at J, leaving 6 bases unmatched. The germline gives CDR1 SGHKS, CDR2 YYEKEE (reference sequence). This CDR3 has 15 amino acids. The CDR3 DNA sequence: TGTGCCAGCAGCCCCCCGCTAGCGGGAGAAGAGACCCAGTACTTC. Translated: CASSPPLAGEETQYF.

V gene TRBV10-3 combines with J gene TRBJ1-1; 10 nucleotides match TRBD1. The J segment lost 5 bases and the V segment lost 6 bases, leaving 3 bases of the junction unmatched. There are 13 residues in the CDR3. The V gene's germline CDR1 is ENHRY and CDR2 SYGVKD. The CDR3 DNA follows: TGTGCCATCAGGACAGGGGGCAGGACTGAAGCTTTCTTT. Encoded protein: CAIRTGGRTEAFF.

The J gene is TRBJ2-2, the V gene TRBV11-2, with 8 bases aligning to TRBD2. The germline V gene has CDR1 SGHAT and CDR2 FQNNGV. This CDR3 has 18 amino acids. J was trimmed by 4 bases and V by 5 bases; bases with no gene match: 15. CDR3 nucleotides: TGTGCCAGCAGCCCCAGACAGAAACTAGCGGAAATCACCGGGGAGCTGTTTTTT. Residues: CASSPRQKLAEITGELFF.

J is TRBJ2-5 and V is TRBV4-2, with 14 bases identical to TRBD2. CDR3 size: 18 residues. The junction had 7 bases not matched to a gene; V was cut back by 0 bases and J by 4 bases. CDR1 is LGHNA, CDR2 YNFKEQ, per germline. This CDR3 is CASSQEGLAGGGGETQYF. The CDR3 DNA reads as TGTGCCAGCAGCCAAGAAGGACTAGCGGGAGGAGGCGGAGAGACCCAGTACTTC.

This chain uses TRBV5-1 with TRBJ1-2, with D perhaps matching TRBD1 (6 bases). Germline CDR1 and CDR2: SGHRS and YFSETQ. Deletions cut 5 bases from V and 4 bases from J, with 21 bases between. The length of the CDR3 is 16 residues. In DNA form, the CDR3 reads TGCGCCAGCAGTCTGAACCGGGACACCTCTCGCTATGGCTACACCTTC. It is translated as CASSLNRDTSRYGYTF. Based on the CDR3 plus reference TRBV5-1 and TRBJ1-2, the full variable domain is KAGVTQTPRYLIKTRGQQVTLSCSPISGHRSVSWYQQTPGQGLQFLFEYFSETQRNKGNFPGRFSGRQFSNSRSEMNVSTLELGDSALYLCASSLNRDTSRYGYTFGSGTRLTVV.

The chain links TRBV9 to TRBJ2-2; D not certain. The germline V gene encodes CDR1 SGDLS and CDR2 YYNGEE. This CDR3 contains 14 residues. V lost 0 bases and J 4 bases, leaving 7 bases between the germline ends. The CDR3 protein is CASSVAVVTGELFF. CDR3 sequence (DNA): TGTGCCAGCAGCGTAGCGGTAGTCACCGGGGAGCTGTTTTTT.

This clone was detected a few times. V is TRBV11-3 and J is TRBJ2-1; 9 nucleotides agree with TRBD1. Losses at the gene ends were 4 bases for V and 6 bases for J; bases not matched to a gene: 4. CDR1 is SGHNT, CDR2 YENEEA, per germline. The CDR3 totals 14 residues. CDR3 sequence (DNA): TGTGCCAGCAGCTGGGGGACAGGGTCCAATGAGCAGTTCTTC. As protein: CASSWGTGSNEQFF.

J is TRBJ1-1 and V is TRBV27; 7 bases fit TRBD1. Trimming removed 5 bases from V and 5 bases from J; junction bases left unmatched: 17. Germline CDR1 MNHEY, CDR2 SMNVEV (reference sequence). This CDR3 has 17 residues. CDR3 in amino acids: CASSLYVGDRAGTEAFF. The CDR3 DNA reads TGTGCCAGCAGTCTCTACGTAGGAGACAGGGCAGGTACTGAAGCTTTCTTT.

This clone has just a few counts. The V gene is TRBV7-9, the J gene TRBJ2-7; tentative D call: TRBD2 (5 bases). This CDR3 is 13 amino acids long. Germline CDR1 SEHNR, CDR2 FQNEAQ (reference sequence). V lost 8 bases and J lost 2, with 13 bases in between. The CDR3 DNA is TGTGCCAGCGATTCTCCGGGGACCTACGAGCAGTACTTC. It encodes CASDSPGTYEQYF.

The chain carries TRBV30 and TRBJ1-1, with TRBD1 matching over 9 bases. Germline trimming cut 3 bases from V and 4 bases from J; bases unmatched to any gene: 0. Germline values: CDR1 GTSNPN, CDR2 SVGIG (reference sequence). This CDR3 is built from 12 residues. The CDR3 loop reads CAWRQGATEAFF. As DNA, the CDR3 is TGTGCCTGGAGACAGGGGGCCACTGAAGCTTTCTTT. Together with reference TRBV30 and TRBJ1-1, the CDR3 gives the full variable domain: SQTIHQWPATLVQPVGSPLSLECTVEGTSNPNLYWYRQAAGRGLQLLFYSVGIGQISSEVPQNLSASRPQDRQFILSSKKLLLSDSGFYLCAWRQGATEAFFGQGTRLTVV.

The V and J genes are TRBV10-1 and TRBJ2-7; 8 bases fit TRBD2. V was clipped by 5 bases and J by 4 bases; unmatched bases: 7. CDR3 length: 14 residues. Germline values: CDR1 WNHNN, CDR2 SYGVQD (reference sequence). The CDR3 is CASSPTSGPYEQYF. DNA of the CDR3: TGCGCCAGCAGTCCCACTAGCGGACCTTACGAGCAGTACTTC.

As regards this clone: One end of the junction varies from germline; a read error may be responsible. The genes are TRBV7-7 and TRBJ2-1; TRBD1 might be the D (5 bases). The CDR3 runs 16 residues. CDR1 is SSHAT and CDR2 is FNYEAQ in the germline V gene (reference sequence). The CDR3 bases are TGTGCTAGCAGCTACAATGTTATGGGGCAACACAATGAGCAGTTCTTC. As protein: CASSYNVMGQHNEQFF.

Only a few counts were recorded for this clone. The rearrangement joins TRBV19 to TRBJ1-4, with 10 bases matching TRBD1. The CDR3 runs to 13 residues. CDR1 is LNHDA, CDR2 SQIVND, per germline (reference sequence). V shed 9 bases and J 7 bases; nucleotides not matched to a gene: 5. The CDR3 coding sequence is TGTGCCAGCACGACAGGGGGCATTGAAAAACTGTTTTTT. Translated, it gives CASTTGGIEKLFF.

This clone was detected only once. V usage is TRBV13 and J usage is TRBJ2-1; TRBD2 agrees at 7 bases. J gave up 2 bases and V 5 bases, and 6 bases lay outside the gene matches. Germline V gene sequence: CDR1 PRHDT, CDR2 FYEKMQ (reference sequence). The CDR3 has 15 amino acids. This CDR3 is CASSPISGTYNEQFF. The CDR3 nucleotides read TGTGCCAGCAGCCCAATAAGCGGGACCTACAATGAGCAGTTCTTC.

V and J are TRBV19 and TRBJ1-5, with unresolved D. Trimming cost V 5 bases and J 0 bases, with 14 bases left between them. Germline V gene lookup returns CDR1 LNHDA and CDR2 SQIVND (reference sequence). The CDR3 consists of 16 residues. The CDR3 nucleotides read TGTGCCAGTAGTCCACTGAGAGGTGATAGCAATCAGCCCCAGCATTTT. This sequence encodes CASSPLRGDSNQPQHF.

The chain uses TRBV4-1 and TRBJ2-3; 8 bases map to TRBD1. The CDR3 spans 14 residues. V lost 4 bases and J lost 5; bases outside the gene matches: 5. Germline-derived CDR1 and CDR2 are MGHRA and YSYEKL. CDR3 protein: CASSLQGVVDTQYF. DNA for the CDR3: TGCGCCAGCAGCCTACAGGGGGTGGTAGATACGCAGTATTTT.

The chain combines TRBV5-4 with TRBJ1-3, with 8 bases lining up with TRBD1. Germline V CDR1 and CDR2: SGHNT, YYREEE (reference sequence). The CDR3 spans 16 residues. J lost 5 bases, V lost 0 bases, and 7 bases had no gene match. This CDR3 reads CASSLGSGQVRNTIYF. CDR3 sequence (DNA): TGTGCCAGCAGCTTGGGATCGGGACAGGTCCGAAACACCATATATTTT.